This T cell receptor (beta chain) comes out of a study of control samples from healthy donors and cancer patients. Assay used: immunoSEQ multiplex PCR; TCRdb lists only in-frame clones, some missing. The sample carries around 86,000 clones, about 87% recorded once. The V and J ends lost 7 bases and 1 base, in that order; junction bases with no gene match: 10. Germline V gene data show CDR1 as LNHDA and CDR2 as SQIVND (reference sequence). This CDR3 is 17 amino acids long. The rearrangement uses TRBV19 and TRBJ2-1, with TRBD2 matching 10 bases. The sequenced sample was PBMCs. The TCR originated in a woman between 55 and 75 years old with head and neck cancer. The DNA of the CDR3 is TGTGCCAGTACCGAATCTAGCGGGAGCAGGTCCTACAATGAGCAGTTCTTC. Protein: CASTESSGSRSYNEQFF.